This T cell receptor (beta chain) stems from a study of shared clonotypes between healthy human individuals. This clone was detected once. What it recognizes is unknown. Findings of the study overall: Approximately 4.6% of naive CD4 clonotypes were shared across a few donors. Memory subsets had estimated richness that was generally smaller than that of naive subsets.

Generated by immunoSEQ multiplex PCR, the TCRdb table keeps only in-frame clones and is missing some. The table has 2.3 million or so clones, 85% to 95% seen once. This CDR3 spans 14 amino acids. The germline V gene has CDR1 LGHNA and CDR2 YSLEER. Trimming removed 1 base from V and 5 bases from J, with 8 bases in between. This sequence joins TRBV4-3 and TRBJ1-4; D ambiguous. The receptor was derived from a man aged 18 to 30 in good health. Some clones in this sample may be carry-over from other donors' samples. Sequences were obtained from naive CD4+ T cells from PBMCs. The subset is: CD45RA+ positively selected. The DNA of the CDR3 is TGCGCCAGCAGCCAAGCGGCAAGAAATGAAAAACTGTTTTTT. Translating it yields CASSQAARNEKLFF.